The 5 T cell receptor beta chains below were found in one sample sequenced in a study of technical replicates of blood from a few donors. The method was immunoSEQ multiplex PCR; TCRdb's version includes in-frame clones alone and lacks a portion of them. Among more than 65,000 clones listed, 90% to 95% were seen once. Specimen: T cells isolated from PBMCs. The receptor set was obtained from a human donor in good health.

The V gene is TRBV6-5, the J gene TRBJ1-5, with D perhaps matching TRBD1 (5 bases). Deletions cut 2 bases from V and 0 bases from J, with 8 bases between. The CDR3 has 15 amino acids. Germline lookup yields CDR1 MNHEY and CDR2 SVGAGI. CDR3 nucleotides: TGTGCCAGCAGTTACGGCGACAGTAGCAATCAGCCCCAGCATTTT. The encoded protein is CASSYGDSSNQPQHF.

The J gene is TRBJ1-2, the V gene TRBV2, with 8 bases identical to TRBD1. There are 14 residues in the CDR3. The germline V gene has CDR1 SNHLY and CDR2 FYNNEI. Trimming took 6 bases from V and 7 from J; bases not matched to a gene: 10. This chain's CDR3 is CASRLEQGVGGYTF. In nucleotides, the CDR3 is TGTGCCAGCAGGCTCGAACAGGGGGTAGGTGGCTACACCTTC.

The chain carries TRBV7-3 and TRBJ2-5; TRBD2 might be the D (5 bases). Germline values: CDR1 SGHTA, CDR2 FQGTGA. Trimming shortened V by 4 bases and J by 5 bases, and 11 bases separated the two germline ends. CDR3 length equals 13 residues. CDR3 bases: TGTGCCAGCAGCTCTACTGACTATGAGACCCAGTACTTC. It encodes CASSSTDYETQYF.

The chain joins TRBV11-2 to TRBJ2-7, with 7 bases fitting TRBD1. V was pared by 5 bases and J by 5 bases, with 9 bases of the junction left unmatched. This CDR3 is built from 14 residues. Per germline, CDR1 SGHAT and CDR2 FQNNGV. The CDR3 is CASSPTGVNNEQYF. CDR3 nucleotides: TGTGCCAGCAGCCCAACAGGGGTTAATAACGAGCAGTACTTC.

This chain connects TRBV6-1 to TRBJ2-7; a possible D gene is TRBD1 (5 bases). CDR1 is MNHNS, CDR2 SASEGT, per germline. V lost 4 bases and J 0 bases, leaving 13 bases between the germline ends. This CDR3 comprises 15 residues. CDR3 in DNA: TGTGCCAGCAGTGGCCAGGGCCACTTCTCCTACGAGCAGTACTTC. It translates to CASSGQGHFSYEQYF.